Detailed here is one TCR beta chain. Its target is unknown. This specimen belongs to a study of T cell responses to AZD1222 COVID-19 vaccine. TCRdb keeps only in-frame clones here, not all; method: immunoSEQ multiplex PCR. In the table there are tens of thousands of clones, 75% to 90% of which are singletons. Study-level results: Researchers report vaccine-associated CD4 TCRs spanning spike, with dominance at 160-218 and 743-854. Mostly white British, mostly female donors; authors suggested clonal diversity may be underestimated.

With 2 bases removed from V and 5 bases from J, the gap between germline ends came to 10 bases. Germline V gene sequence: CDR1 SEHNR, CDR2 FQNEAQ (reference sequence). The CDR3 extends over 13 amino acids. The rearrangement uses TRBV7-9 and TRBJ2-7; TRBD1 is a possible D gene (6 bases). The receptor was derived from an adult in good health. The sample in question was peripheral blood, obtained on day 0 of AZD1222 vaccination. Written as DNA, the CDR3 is TGTGCCAGCAGCTTACTACAGGGTCACGAGCAGTACTTC. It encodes CASSLLQGHEQYF.